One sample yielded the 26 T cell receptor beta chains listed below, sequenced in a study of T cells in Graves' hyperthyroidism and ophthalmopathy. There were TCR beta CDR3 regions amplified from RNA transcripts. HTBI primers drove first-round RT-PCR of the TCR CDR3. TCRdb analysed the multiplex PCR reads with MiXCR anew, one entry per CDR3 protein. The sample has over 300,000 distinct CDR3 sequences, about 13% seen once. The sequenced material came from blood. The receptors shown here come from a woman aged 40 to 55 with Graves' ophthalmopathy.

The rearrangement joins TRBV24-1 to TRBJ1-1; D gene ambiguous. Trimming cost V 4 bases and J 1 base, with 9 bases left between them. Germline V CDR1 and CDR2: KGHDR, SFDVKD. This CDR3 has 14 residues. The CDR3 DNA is TGTGCCACCAGTGAGGCAGGCAGGAACACTGAAGCTTTCTTT. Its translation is CATSEAGRNTEAFF.

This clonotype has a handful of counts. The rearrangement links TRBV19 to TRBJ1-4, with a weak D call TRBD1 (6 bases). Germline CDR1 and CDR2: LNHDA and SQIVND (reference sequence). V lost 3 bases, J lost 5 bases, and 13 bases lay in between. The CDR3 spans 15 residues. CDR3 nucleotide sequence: TGTGCCAGTAGTATCTCCGGGGGCTCCAATGAAAAACTGTTTTTT. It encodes CASSISGGSNEKLFF.

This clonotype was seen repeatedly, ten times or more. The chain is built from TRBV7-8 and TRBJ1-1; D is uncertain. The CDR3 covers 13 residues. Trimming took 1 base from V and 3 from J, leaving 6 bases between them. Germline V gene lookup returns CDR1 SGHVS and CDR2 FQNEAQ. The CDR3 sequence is CASSLVGYTEAFF. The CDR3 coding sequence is TGTGCCAGCAGCTTAGTAGGGTACACTGAAGCTTTCTTT.

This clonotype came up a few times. The CDR3 is CASSLAGQGGETQYF. DNA for the CDR3: TGCGCCAGCAGCTTGGCCGGACAGGGGGGTGAGACCCAGTACTTC. The chain links TRBV5-1 to TRBJ2-5; TRBD1 matches at 10 bases. The V gene's germline CDR1 is SGHRS and CDR2 YFSETQ. J gave up 5 bases and V 0 bases, and 4 bases lay outside the gene matches. This CDR3 is built from 15 residues.

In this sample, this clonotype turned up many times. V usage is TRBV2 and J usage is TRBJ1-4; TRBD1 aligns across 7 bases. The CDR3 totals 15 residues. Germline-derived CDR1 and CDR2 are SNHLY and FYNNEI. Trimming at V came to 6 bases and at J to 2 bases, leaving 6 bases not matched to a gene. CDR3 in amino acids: CASRRGTVTNEKLFF. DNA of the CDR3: TGTGCCAGCAGGAGAGGGACAGTGACTAATGAAAAACTGTTTTTT.

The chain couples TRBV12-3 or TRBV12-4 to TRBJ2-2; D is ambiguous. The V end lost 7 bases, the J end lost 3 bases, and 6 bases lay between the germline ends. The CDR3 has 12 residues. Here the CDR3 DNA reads TGTGCCAGCAATCCTGACACCGGGGAGCTGTTTTTT. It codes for CASNPDTGELFF.

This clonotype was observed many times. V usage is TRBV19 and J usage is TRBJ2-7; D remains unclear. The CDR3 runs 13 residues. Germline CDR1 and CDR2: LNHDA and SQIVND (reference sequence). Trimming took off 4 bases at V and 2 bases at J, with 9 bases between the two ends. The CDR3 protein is CASSKGPAYEQYF. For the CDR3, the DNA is TGTGCCAGTAGTAAAGGTCCCGCCTACGAGCAGTACTTC.

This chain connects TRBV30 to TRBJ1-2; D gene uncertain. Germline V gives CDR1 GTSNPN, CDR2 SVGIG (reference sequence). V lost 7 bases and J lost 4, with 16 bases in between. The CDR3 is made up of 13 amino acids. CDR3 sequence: CASYRGLGYGYTF. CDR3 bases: TGTGCCTCCTATCGAGGACTAGGCTATGGCTACACCTTC.

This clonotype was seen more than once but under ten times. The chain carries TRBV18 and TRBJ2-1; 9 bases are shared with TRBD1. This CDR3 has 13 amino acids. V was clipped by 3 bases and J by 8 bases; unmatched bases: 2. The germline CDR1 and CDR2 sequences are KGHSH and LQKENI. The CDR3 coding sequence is TGTGCCAGCTCACCGACAGGGGGGTATGAGCAGTTCTTC. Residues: CASSPTGGYEQFF.

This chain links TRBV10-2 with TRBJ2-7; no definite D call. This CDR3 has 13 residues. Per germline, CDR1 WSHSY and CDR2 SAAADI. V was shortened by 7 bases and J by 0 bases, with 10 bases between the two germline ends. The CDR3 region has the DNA TGCGCCAGCAAGCACAGTGACTCCTACGAGCAGTACTTC. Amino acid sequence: CASKHSDSYEQYF.

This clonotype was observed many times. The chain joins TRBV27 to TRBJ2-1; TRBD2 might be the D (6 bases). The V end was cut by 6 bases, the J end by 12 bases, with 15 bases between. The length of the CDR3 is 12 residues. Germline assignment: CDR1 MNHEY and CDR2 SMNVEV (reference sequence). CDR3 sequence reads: CASRSGSRGQFF. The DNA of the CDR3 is TGTGCCAGCAGGTCCGGGAGTCGAGGGCAGTTCTTC.

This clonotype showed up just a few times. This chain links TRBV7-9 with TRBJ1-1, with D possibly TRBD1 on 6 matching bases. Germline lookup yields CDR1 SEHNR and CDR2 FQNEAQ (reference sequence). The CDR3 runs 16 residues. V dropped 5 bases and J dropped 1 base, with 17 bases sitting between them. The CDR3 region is CASSLNPGQPNTEAFF. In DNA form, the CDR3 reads TGTGCCAGCAGCCTAAACCCGGGACAACCGAACACTGAAGCTTTCTTT.

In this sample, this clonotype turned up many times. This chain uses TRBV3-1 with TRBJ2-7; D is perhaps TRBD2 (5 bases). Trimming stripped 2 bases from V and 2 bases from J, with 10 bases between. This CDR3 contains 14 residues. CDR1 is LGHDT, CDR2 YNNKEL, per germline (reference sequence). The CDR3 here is CASSQSSLAYEQYF. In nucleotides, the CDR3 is TGTGCCAGCAGCCAATCTAGCCTAGCCTACGAGCAGTACTTC.

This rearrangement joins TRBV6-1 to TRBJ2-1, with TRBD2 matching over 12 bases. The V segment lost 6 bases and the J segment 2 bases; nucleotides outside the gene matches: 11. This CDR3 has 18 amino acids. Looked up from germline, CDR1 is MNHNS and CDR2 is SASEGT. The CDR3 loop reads CASSRTLAGGRPYNEQFF. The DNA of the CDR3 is TGTGCCAGCAGCCGTACACTAGCGGGAGGCCGCCCCTACAATGAGCAGTTCTTC.

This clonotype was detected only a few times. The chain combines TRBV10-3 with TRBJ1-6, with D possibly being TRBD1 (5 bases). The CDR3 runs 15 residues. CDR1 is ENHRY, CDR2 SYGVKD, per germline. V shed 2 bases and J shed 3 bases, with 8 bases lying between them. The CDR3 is CAISEETVYNSPLHF. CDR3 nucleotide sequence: TGTGCCATCAGTGAGGAGACAGTCTATAATTCACCCCTCCACTTT.

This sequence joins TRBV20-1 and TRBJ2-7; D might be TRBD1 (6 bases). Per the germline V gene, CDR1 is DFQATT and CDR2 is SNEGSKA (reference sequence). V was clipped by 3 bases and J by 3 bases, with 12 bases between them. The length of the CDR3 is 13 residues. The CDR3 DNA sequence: TGCAGTGCTAGGGACAGATTAATCTACGAGCAGTACTTC. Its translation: CSARDRLIYEQYF.

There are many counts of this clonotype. The CDR3: CASRRGQTATNEKLFF. The CDR3 nucleotides read TGTGCCAGCAGGCGGGGACAGACGGCAACTAATGAAAAACTGTTTTTT. V gene TRBV6-1 combines with J gene TRBJ1-4; 7 bases agree with TRBD1. The germline V gene has CDR1 MNHNS and CDR2 SASEGT. The CDR3 has 16 residues. V dropped 6 bases and J dropped 0; count of bases not matched to a gene: 7.

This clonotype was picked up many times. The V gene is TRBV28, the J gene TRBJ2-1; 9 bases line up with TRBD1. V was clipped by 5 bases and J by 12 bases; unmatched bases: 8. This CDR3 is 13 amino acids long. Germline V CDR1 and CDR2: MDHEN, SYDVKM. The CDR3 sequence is CASSLRDREGQFF. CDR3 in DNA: TGTGCCAGCAGTCTCCGGGACAGGGAAGGGCAGTTCTTC.

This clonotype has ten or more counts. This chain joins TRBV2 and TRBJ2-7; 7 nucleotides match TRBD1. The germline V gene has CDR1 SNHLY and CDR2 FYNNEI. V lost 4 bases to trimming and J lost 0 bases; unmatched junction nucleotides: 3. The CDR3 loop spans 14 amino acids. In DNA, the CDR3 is TGTGCCAGCAGTGTTAGACAGGGCTCCTACGAGCAGTACTTC. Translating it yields CASSVRQGSYEQYF.

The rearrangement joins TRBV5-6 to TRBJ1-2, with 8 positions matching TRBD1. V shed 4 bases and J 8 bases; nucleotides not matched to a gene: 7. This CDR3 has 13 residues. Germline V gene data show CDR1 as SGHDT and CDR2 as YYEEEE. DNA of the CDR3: TGTGCCAGCAGCCCTACGACAGGGGACGGCTACACCTTC. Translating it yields CASSPTTGDGYTF. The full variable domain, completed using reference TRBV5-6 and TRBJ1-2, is DAGVTQSPTHLIKTRGQQVTLRCSPKSGHDTVSWYQQALGQGPQFIFQYYEEEERQRGNFPDRFSGHQFPNYSSELNVNALLLGDSALYLCASSPTTGDGYTFGSGTRLTVV.

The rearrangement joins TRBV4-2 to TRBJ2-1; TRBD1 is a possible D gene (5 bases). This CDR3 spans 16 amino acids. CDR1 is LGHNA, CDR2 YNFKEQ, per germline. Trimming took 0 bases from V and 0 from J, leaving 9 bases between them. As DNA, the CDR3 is TGTGCCAGCAGCCAAGATGGGGCTCTCTCCTACAATGAGCAGTTCTTC. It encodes CASSQDGALSYNEQFF.

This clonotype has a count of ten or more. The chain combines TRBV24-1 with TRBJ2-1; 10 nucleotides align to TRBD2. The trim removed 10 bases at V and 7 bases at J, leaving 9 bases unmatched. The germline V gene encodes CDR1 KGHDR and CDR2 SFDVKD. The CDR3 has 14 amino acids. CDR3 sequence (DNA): TGTGCCACTGAGGCTAGCGGGAGTGAGAATGAGCAGTTCTTC. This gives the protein CATEASGSENEQFF.

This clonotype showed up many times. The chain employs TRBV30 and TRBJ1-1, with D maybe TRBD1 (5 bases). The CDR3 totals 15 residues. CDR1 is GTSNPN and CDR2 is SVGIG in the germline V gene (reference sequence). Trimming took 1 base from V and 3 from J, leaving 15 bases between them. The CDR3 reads CAWSGRPGTYTEAFF. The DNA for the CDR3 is TGTGCCTGGAGTGGAAGACCAGGGACCTACACTGAAGCTTTCTTT.

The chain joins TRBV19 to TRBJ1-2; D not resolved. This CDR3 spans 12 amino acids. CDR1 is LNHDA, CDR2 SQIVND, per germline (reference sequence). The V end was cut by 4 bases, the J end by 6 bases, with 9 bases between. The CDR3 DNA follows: TGTGCCAGTAGTACCCTCTTGGATGGCTACACCTTC. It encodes CASSTLLDGYTF. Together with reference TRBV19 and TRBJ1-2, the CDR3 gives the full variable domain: DGGITQSPKYLFRKEGQNVTLSCEQNLNHDAMYWYRQDPGQGLRLIYYSQIVNDFQKGDIAEGYSVSREKKESFPLTVTSAQKNPTAFYLCASSTLLDGYTFGSGTRLTVV.

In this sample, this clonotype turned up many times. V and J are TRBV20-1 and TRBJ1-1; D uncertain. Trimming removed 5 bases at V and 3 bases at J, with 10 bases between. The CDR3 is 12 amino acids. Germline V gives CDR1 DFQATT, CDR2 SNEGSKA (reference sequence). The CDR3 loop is CSAHSGDTEAFF. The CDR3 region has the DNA TGCAGTGCTCACTCGGGAGACACTGAAGCTTTCTTT.

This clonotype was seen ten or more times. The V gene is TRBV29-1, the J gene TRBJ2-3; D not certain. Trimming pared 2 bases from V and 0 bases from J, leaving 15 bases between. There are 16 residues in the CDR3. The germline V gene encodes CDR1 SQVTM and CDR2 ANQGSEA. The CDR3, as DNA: TGCAGCGTTGAATACGTAAACCTAGGAAGCACAGATACGCAGTATTTT. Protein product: CSVEYVNLGSTDTQYF.